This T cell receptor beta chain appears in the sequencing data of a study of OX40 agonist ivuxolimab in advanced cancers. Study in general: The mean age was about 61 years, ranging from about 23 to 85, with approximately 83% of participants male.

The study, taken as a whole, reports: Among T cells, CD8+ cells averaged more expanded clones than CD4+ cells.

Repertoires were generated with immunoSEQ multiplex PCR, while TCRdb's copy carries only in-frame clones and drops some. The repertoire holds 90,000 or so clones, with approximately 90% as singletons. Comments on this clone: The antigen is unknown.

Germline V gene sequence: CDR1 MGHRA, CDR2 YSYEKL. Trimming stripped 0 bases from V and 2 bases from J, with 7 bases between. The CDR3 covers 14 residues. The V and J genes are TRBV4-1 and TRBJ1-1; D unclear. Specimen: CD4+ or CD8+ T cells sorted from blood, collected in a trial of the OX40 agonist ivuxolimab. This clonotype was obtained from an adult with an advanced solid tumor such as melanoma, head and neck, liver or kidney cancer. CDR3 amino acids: CASSQDRGNTEAFF. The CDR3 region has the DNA TGCGCCAGCAGCCAAGATCGGGGAAACACTGAAGCTTTCTTT.